These T cell receptor beta chains were read from a single sample in a study of shared clonotypes between healthy human individuals. The repertoire was sequenced with immunoSEQ multiplex PCR; TCRdb's copy has only in-frame clones and lacks some. The table has around 2,100,000 clones, approximately 95% seen once. The sequencing sample was made of naive CD8+ T cells sorted from blood. Every receptor here comes from a man between 18 and 29 years old in good health. Each CDR3 is given with its conserved first and last residue. The order of the fields is D gene, clone size, V gene, J gene, CDR3 protein, CDR3 DNA. D genes are given only for firm matches. Some rows have no size entry. The others give once, few or many, or a class for an expanded clone.

D gene: TRBD2; clone size: -; V gene: TRBV5-1; J gene: TRBJ2-1; CDR3 protein: CASSTTGGPYNEQFF; CDR3 DNA: TGCGCCAGCAGCACGACGGGAGGTCCCTACAATGAGCAGTTCTTC
D gene: -; clone size: -; V gene: TRBV25-1; J gene: TRBJ2-1; CDR3 protein: CASSDAASEQFF; CDR3 DNA: TGTGCCAGCAGTGACGCCGCCAGTGAGCAGTTCTTC
D gene: -; clone size: -; V gene: TRBV6-6; J gene: TRBJ2-3; CDR3 protein: CASYLVATDTQYF; CDR3 DNA: TGTGCCAGTTACCTTGTCGCCACAGATACGCAGTATTTT
D gene: -; clone size: -; V gene: TRBV27; J gene: TRBJ2-7; CDR3 protein: CASSFNFLSSYEQYF; CDR3 DNA: TGTGCCAGCAGTTTTAACTTTCTGAGCTCCTACGAGCAGTACTTC
D gene: -; clone size: once; V gene: TRBV4-1; J gene: TRBJ2-7; CDR3 protein: CASSRGTPSYEQYF; CDR3 DNA: TGCGCCAGCAGTCGGGGGACGCCATCCTACGAGCAGTACTTC
D gene: TRBD2; clone size: -; V gene: TRBV7-9; J gene: TRBJ2-2; CDR3 protein: CASSAALAGLNTGELFF; CDR3 DNA: TGTGCCAGCAGCGCAGCTCTAGCGGGACTAAATACCGGGGAGCTGTTTTTT
D gene: -; clone size: -; V gene: TRBV7-6; J gene: TRBJ2-3; CDR3 protein: CASSQSQGSTDTQYF; CDR3 DNA: TGTGCCAGCAGCCAATCTCAGGGAAGCACAGATACGCAGTATTTT
D gene: TRBD2; clone size: -; V gene: TRBV9; J gene: TRBJ2-1; CDR3 protein: CASSVDGTNNEQFF; CDR3 DNA: TGTGCCAGCAGCGTAGATGGGACTAACAATGAGCAGTTCTTC
D gene: -; clone size: -; V gene: TRBV27; J gene: TRBJ1-5; CDR3 protein: CASSFTGGNQPQHF; CDR3 DNA: TGTGCCAGCAGTTTTACAGGAGGCAATCAGCCCCAGCATTTT
D gene: -; clone size: -; V gene: TRBV9; J gene: TRBJ2-3; CDR3 protein: CASSVTAWDTQYF; CDR3 DNA: TGTGCCAGCAGCGTGACAGCTTGGGATACGCAGTATTTT
D gene: TRBD2; clone size: -; V gene: TRBV11-2; J gene: TRBJ2-4; CDR3 protein: CASSPGLAGGLDIQYF; CDR3 DNA: TGTGCCAGCAGTCCCGGACTAGCGGGGGGGCTGGACATTCAGTACTTC
D gene: -; clone size: -; V gene: TRBV4-2; J gene: TRBJ1-1; CDR3 protein: CASSWGTEAFF; CDR3 DNA: TGTGCCAGCAGCTGGGGCACTGAAGCTTTCTTT
D gene: -; clone size: -; V gene: TRBV29-1; J gene: TRBJ2-5; CDR3 protein: CSVKGGEETQYF; CDR3 DNA: TGCAGCGTCAAGGGAGGTGAAGAGACCCAGTACTTC
D gene: TRBD1; clone size: -; V gene: TRBV7-2; J gene: TRBJ2-7; CDR3 protein: CASSTTGTGFFEQYF; CDR3 DNA: TGTGCCAGCAGCACGACCGGGACAGGCTTCTTCGAGCAGTACTTC
D gene: TRBD2; clone size: -; V gene: TRBV10-2; J gene: TRBJ2-7; CDR3 protein: CASSDYLAGGYEQYF; CDR3 DNA: TGCGCCAGCAGTGATTACCTAGCGGGAGGGTACGAGCAGTACTTC
D gene: -; clone size: -; V gene: TRBV19; J gene: TRBJ2-1; CDR3 protein: CASSNGLWVYNEQFF; CDR3 DNA: TGTGCCAGTAGTAACGGCCTATGGGTCTACAATGAGCAGTTCTTC
D gene: TRBD2; clone size: -; V gene: TRBV10-3; J gene: TRBJ2-7; CDR3 protein: CAISEEGREPGYEQYF; CDR3 DNA: TGTGCCATCAGTGAGGAGGGGCGGGAGCCTGGCTACGAGCAGTACTTC
D gene: -; clone size: once; V gene: TRBV10-3; J gene: TRBJ2-1; CDR3 protein: CAILSTAAPYNEQFF; CDR3 DNA: TGTGCCATCCTTTCTACCGCGGCGCCCTACAATGAGCAGTTCTTC
D gene: TRBD1; clone size: -; V gene: TRBV27; J gene: TRBJ1-5; CDR3 protein: CASSLTGVNQPQHF; CDR3 DNA: TGTGCCAGCAGCTTGACAGGGGTCAATCAGCCCCAGCATTTT
D gene: TRBD2; clone size: -; V gene: TRBV2; J gene: TRBJ2-1; CDR3 protein: CASRDPRTSGTYNEQFF; CDR3 DNA: TGTGCCAGCAGGGATCCTCGGACTAGCGGGACCTACAATGAGCAGTTCTTC
D gene: -; clone size: -; V gene: TRBV5-4; J gene: TRBJ1-1; CDR3 protein: CASSLAVQNTEAFF; CDR3 DNA: TGTGCCAGCAGCTTGGCCGTGCAAAACACTGAAGCTTTCTTT
D gene: -; clone size: -; V gene: TRBV9; J gene: TRBJ1-1; CDR3 protein: CASSVIGSGTEAFF; CDR3 DNA: TGTGCCAGCAGCGTAATCGGCAGCGGCACTGAAGCTTTCTTT
D gene: TRBD1; clone size: few; V gene: TRBV13; J gene: TRBJ1-2; CDR3 protein: CASSATGTGDGYTF; CDR3 DNA: TGTGCCAGCAGCGCCACCGGGACAGGGGATGGCTACACCTTC
D gene: -; clone size: -; V gene: TRBV29-1; J gene: TRBJ2-6; CDR3 protein: CSVQGSGANVLTF; CDR3 DNA: TGCAGCGTTCAGGGATCTGGGGCCAACGTCCTGACTTTC
D gene: TRBD1; clone size: -; V gene: TRBV2; J gene: TRBJ2-7; CDR3 protein: CASSESPGQGAYEQYF; CDR3 DNA: TGTGCCAGCAGTGAATCACCGGGACAGGGGGCCTACGAGCAGTACTTC
D gene: TRBD2; clone size: -; V gene: TRBV9; J gene: TRBJ2-3; CDR3 protein: CASSVDGGADTQYF; CDR3 DNA: TGTGCCAGCAGCGTAGACGGGGGGGCCGATACGCAGTATTTT
D gene: -; clone size: -; V gene: TRBV9; J gene: TRBJ2-7; CDR3 protein: CASSPLSGAAYEQYF; CDR3 DNA: TGTGCCAGCAGCCCGTTGTCGGGGGCAGCCTACGAGCAGTACTTC
D gene: -; clone size: -; V gene: TRBV5-6; J gene: TRBJ2-5; CDR3 protein: CASSLDVRGRGETQYF; CDR3 DNA: TGTGCCAGCAGCTTGGATGTACGGGGTCGGGGGGAGACCCAGTACTTC
D gene: -; clone size: -; V gene: TRBV6-5; J gene: TRBJ2-1; CDR3 protein: CASSYGGAGNEQFF; CDR3 DNA: TGTGCCAGCAGTTACGGGGGCGCGGGGAATGAGCAGTTCTTC
D gene: -; clone size: -; V gene: TRBV15; J gene: TRBJ1-1; CDR3 protein: CATSSWDTEAFF; CDR3 DNA: TGTGCCACCAGCAGTTGGGACACTGAAGCTTTCTTT
D gene: -; clone size: -; V gene: TRBV5-4; J gene: TRBJ2-5; CDR3 protein: CASSFPGLGETQYF; CDR3 DNA: TGTGCCAGCAGCTTCCCGGGCCTCGGAGAGACCCAGTACTTC